What follows are 23 T cell receptor beta chains derived from one specimen sequenced in a study of shared clonotypes between healthy human individuals. The table came from immunoSEQ multiplex PCR; TCRdb's copy has only in-frame clones and leaves some out. The sample consists of about 1 million clones, roughly 80% of them appearing once. The sequencing input was memory CD4+ T cells sorted from blood. Subset specified: CD45RA-negative fraction. These receptors all come from a man aged 18 to 30 in good health.

CDR3 nucleotide sequence: TGTGCCAGCAGTTTAGGGACAGCCAGAAACTATGGCTACACCTTC. Its protein product is CASSLGTARNYGYTF. V usage is TRBV6-1 and J usage is TRBJ1-2; TRBD1 matches 7 bases. This CDR3 comprises 15 residues. CDR1 MNHNS and CDR2 SASEGT come from the germline V gene. V lost 5 bases and J lost 2; bases outside the gene matches: 8.

The chain has TRBV19 and TRBJ2-7, with D unresolved. The CDR3 has 15 amino acids. The germline V gene encodes CDR1 LNHDA and CDR2 SQIVND (reference sequence). Between the trimmed V and J ends, which lost 6 bases and 2 bases, there was a span of 17 bases. This CDR3 is CASSREWLGPYEQYF. The CDR3 DNA follows: TGTGCCAGTAGCCGTGAGTGGCTAGGGCCCTACGAGCAGTACTTC.

V usage is TRBV2 and J usage is TRBJ1-5; no definite D call. V was trimmed by 5 bases and J by 7 bases, leaving 12 bases between them. In germline, CDR1 is SNHLY, CDR2 FYNNEI. The CDR3 has 13 amino acids. The CDR3: CASSPTGGQPQHF. CDR3 sequence (DNA): TGTGCCAGCAGTCCAACGGGAGGGCAGCCCCAGCATTTT.

The V and J genes are TRBV7-2 and TRBJ2-1; TRBD1 agrees at 9 bases. J lost 9 bases, V lost 0 bases, and 9 bases had no gene match. Germline V CDR1 and CDR2: SGHTA, FQGNSA. This CDR3 contains 16 residues. CDR3 protein: CASSLAAGTGLGEQFF. The CDR3 coding sequence is TGTGCCAGCAGCTTAGCGGCGGGGACAGGGTTAGGTGAGCAGTTCTTC. Complete variable domain (other parts from reference TRBV7-2 and TRBJ2-1): GAGVSQSPSNKVTEKGKDVELRCDPISGHTALYWYRQSLGQGLEFLIYFQGNSAPDKSGLPSDRFSAERTGGSVSTLTIQRTQQEDSAVYLCASSLAAGTGLGEQFFGPGTRLTVL.

CDR3 coding DNA: TGTGCCAGCTTCGGGACACCTGGAAACACCATATATTTT. Its protein is CASFGTPGNTIYF. The chain joins TRBV18 to TRBJ1-3; D is possibly TRBD1 (6 bases). From germline, CDR1 is KGHSH and CDR2 LQKENI. Trimming pared 7 bases from V and 2 bases from J, leaving 9 bases between. The CDR3 covers 13 residues. Complete variable domain (other parts from reference TRBV18 and TRBJ1-3): NAGVMQNPRHLVRRRGQEARLRCSPMKGHSHVYWYRQLPEEGLKFMVYLQKENIIDESGMPKERFSAEFPKEGPSILRIQQVVRGDSAAYFCASFGTPGNTIYFGEGSWLTVV.

The gene calls are TRBV5-1 and TRBJ2-4; D gene uncertain. This CDR3 spans 13 amino acids. Trimming took off 0 bases at V and 6 bases at J, with 7 bases between the two ends. CDR1 and CDR2 from the germline V gene are SGHRS and YFSETQ. CDR3 amino acids: CASSLAFPNIQYF. The CDR3 DNA is TGCGCCAGCAGCTTGGCCTTCCCAAACATTCAGTACTTC.

The J gene is TRBJ1-2, the V gene TRBV11-1, with D uncertain. CDR1 is SGHAT and CDR2 is FQDESV in the germline V gene (reference sequence). The CDR3 spans 14 residues. V lost 3 bases, J lost 4 bases, and 12 bases lay in between. The CDR3 DNA reads TGTGCCAGCAGCTTTGGCGGTGCCTCCTATGGCTACACCTTC. As protein: CASSFGGASYGYTF.

The chain has TRBV7-2 and TRBJ2-5; 7 bases fit TRBD2. Germline values: CDR1 SGHTA, CDR2 FQGNSA. Unmatched junction bases numbered 6, after V lost 1 base and J lost 1 base. The CDR3 consists of 16 residues. The CDR3 region is CASSLVLASGQETQYF. In DNA, the CDR3 is TGTGCCAGCAGCTTAGTATTGGCTAGCGGCCAAGAGACCCAGTACTTC.

The chain has TRBV15 and TRBJ1-4; D gene uncertain. CDR1 and CDR2 (germline): LNHNV, YYDKDF (reference sequence). The CDR3 spans 14 residues. The germline V and J ends were trimmed by 5 bases and 2 bases, with 9 bases remaining between them. The CDR3 region is CATSPGGTNEKLFF. The CDR3 nucleotides read TGTGCCACCAGCCCGGGAGGGACTAATGAAAAACTGTTTTTT.

CDR3 in DNA: TGTGCCAGCAGCTCCCTGACAGAAGCCTATGGCTACACCTTC. Protein: CASSSLTEAYGYTF. The V gene is TRBV7-9, the J gene TRBJ1-2; D may be TRBD1 (5 bases). V gave up 4 bases and J gave up 4 bases, with 13 bases separating them. The CDR3 contains 14 residues. The V gene's germline CDR1 is SEHNR and CDR2 FQNEAQ (reference sequence). Filled out from reference TRBV7-9 and TRBJ1-2, the complete variable domain reads DTGVSQNPRHKITKRGQNVTFRCDPISEHNRLYWYRQTLGQGPEFLTYFQNEAQLEKSRLLSDRFSAERPKGSFSTLEIQRTEQGDSAMYLCASSSLTEAYGYTFGSGTRLTVV.

The chain combines TRBV18 with TRBJ2-5; perhaps D is TRBD1 or TRBD2 (5 bases each). Per germline, CDR1 KGHSH and CDR2 LQKENI. V lost 1 base, J lost 1 base, and 10 bases lay in between. CDR3 length: 15 amino acids. The CDR3 protein is CASSPRDGTQETQYF. In DNA form, the CDR3 reads TGTGCCAGCTCACCACGGGACGGAACCCAAGAGACCCAGTACTTC.

The rearrangement links TRBV6-6 to TRBJ1-6, with D hard to call. Trimming cost V 6 bases and J 13 bases, with 13 bases left between them. CDR3 length: 12 amino acids. Germline CDR1 and CDR2: MNHNY and SVGAGI (reference sequence). The CDR3 DNA reads TGTGCCAGCAGCTACCTATCCGGTCCCCTCCACTTT. Translated: CASSYLSGPLHF.

The J gene is TRBJ1-1, the V gene TRBV30; TRBD1 matches at 8 bases. Germline CDR1 reads GTSNPN; CDR2 reads SVGIG (reference sequence). Trimming removed 1 base from V and 11 bases from J; junction bases left unmatched: 9. The CDR3 length is 13 residues. The DNA for the CDR3 is TGTGCCTGGAGTGGCGGACAGGGTTGGGAGGCTTTCTTT. This codes for CAWSGGQGWEAFF.

The count of this clone is one. The chain employs TRBV6-5 and TRBJ2-7; 9 bases map to TRBD1. V gave up 6 bases and J gave up 6 bases; unmatched junction bases: 12. This CDR3 is 15 amino acids long. Germline V gene sequence: CDR1 MNHEY, CDR2 SVGAGI. In nucleotides, the CDR3 is TGTGCCAGCAGCAATACCGGGACAGGGTCGGCCGAGCAGTACTTC. Translated, it gives CASSNTGTGSAEQYF.

In this sample, this clone turned up a few times. The genes are TRBV2 and TRBJ1-1; unclear D gene. With 4 bases removed from V and 0 bases from J, the gap between germline ends came to 9 bases. This CDR3 has 14 residues. From germline, CDR1 is SNHLY and CDR2 FYNNEI. The CDR3 loop is CASSGAALNTEAFF. CDR3 in DNA: TGTGCCAGCAGTGGGGCAGCCCTGAACACTGAAGCTTTCTTT.

This clone appeared a few times. V is TRBV29-1 and J is TRBJ1-3; no clear D. Germline CDR1 reads SQVTM; CDR2 reads ANQGSEA. The CDR3 contains 13 residues. Trimming removed 1 base from V and 2 bases from J, with 6 bases in between. The CDR3 DNA reads TGCAGCGTTGAAGTGACCGCTGGAAACACCATATATTTT. Protein sequence: CSVEVTAGNTIYF.

The V and J genes are TRBV5-4 and TRBJ1-2; D perhaps matches TRBD1 (5 bases). CDR1 and CDR2 from the germline V gene are SGHNT and YYREEE (reference sequence). V was trimmed by 6 bases and J by 5 bases, leaving 17 bases between them. The CDR3 spans 14 residues. Written as DNA, the CDR3 is TGTGCCAGCACCGATTTTGACAGATTATATGGCTACACCTTC. Its translation is CASTDFDRLYGYTF.

This clone was picked up a small number of times. V usage is TRBV30 and J usage is TRBJ1-4; no clear D. Germline V gene sequence: CDR1 GTSNPN, CDR2 SVGIG (reference sequence). The CDR3 totals 13 residues. The V end was cut by 4 bases, the J end by 6 bases, with 12 bases between. The CDR3, as DNA: TGTGCCTGGACAAAAGGAAGAGATGAAAAACTGTTTTTT. This encodes CAWTKGRDEKLFF.

This clone is a singleton in its sample. This rearrangement joins TRBV6-1 to TRBJ1-6; 9 nucleotides line up with TRBD1. J lost 9 bases, V lost 3 bases, and 9 bases had no gene match. The germline V gene has CDR1 MNHNS and CDR2 SASEGT. CDR3 length: 16 amino acids. The CDR3 DNA follows: TGTGCCAGCAGTGACAGGGACAGGGTGGAGAGTTCACCCCTCCACTTT. It is translated as CASSDRDRVESSPLHF.

The V gene is TRBV4-2, the J gene TRBJ1-1; TRBD1 agrees at 9 bases. With 0 bases clipped from V and 4 bases from J, the junction kept 3 bases outside the gene matches. This CDR3 contains 15 residues. Looked up from germline, CDR1 is LGHNA and CDR2 is YNFKEQ. CDR3 residues: CASSQDWTGVTEAFF. In nucleotides, the CDR3 is TGTGCCAGCAGCCAAGACTGGACAGGGGTCACTGAAGCTTTCTTT.

The genes are TRBV19 and TRBJ1-4; the match to TRBD1 covers 8 bases. CDR1 is LNHDA, CDR2 SQIVND, per germline (reference sequence). CDR3 length: 14 amino acids. Trimming cost V 3 bases and J 6 bases; bases outside gene matches: 3. The DNA of the CDR3 is TGTGCCAGTAGTATGGGACAGGTTGATGAAAAACTGTTTTTT. Its translation is CASSMGQVDEKLFF.

The rearrangement links TRBV5-6 to TRBJ2-7; 7 bases match TRBD2. The ends lost 1 base at V and 5 bases at J; junction bases unmatched: 9. The CDR3 totals 15 residues. From germline, CDR1 is SGHDT and CDR2 YYEEEE. The CDR3 loop reads CASSLLRGSGDEQYF. CDR3 bases: TGTGCCAGCAGCTTGCTACGCGGGAGTGGGGACGAGCAGTACTTC.

This chain joins TRBV15 and TRBJ2-5; TRBD2 is a possible D gene (5 bases). Germline values: CDR1 LNHNV, CDR2 YYDKDF (reference sequence). The V end was cut by 1 base, the J end by 2 bases, with 11 bases between. The CDR3 spans 15 residues. CDR3 protein: CATSRAGREQETQYF. In DNA, the CDR3 is TGTGCCACCAGCAGAGCAGGACGGGAACAAGAGACCCAGTACTTC.